This T cell receptor (beta chain) was captured in a study of blood T cell repertoires in COVID-19. The assay was immunoSEQ multiplex PCR, and TCRdb's table has in-frame clones only and misses some. The repertoire holds roughly 120,000 clones, with 75% to 80% as singletons. V shed 1 base and J shed 1 base, with 4 bases lying between them. CDR1 GTSNPN and CDR2 SVGIG come from the germline V gene (reference sequence). The CDR3 has 12 amino acids. This clone turned up a few times. This clonotype was obtained from a woman older than 75 with active or convalescent COVID-19. Sequencing was carried out using peripheral blood. V and J are TRBV30 and TRBJ1-2; D is uncertain. The CDR3 loop reads CAWSAGNYGYTF. The CDR3 DNA sequence: TGTGCCTGGAGTGCGGGTAACTATGGCTACACCTTC.